The next 15 T cell receptor beta chains were all read from a single sample in a study of shared clonotypes between healthy human individuals. Clones were read by immunoSEQ multiplex PCR, and TCRdb kept only the in-frame ones, dropping some. In the table there are about 2.1 million clones, about 94% of which are singletons. CD8 cells classed as naive were CD45RO-negative and positively selected for CCR7, excluding terminally differentiated effector memory CD45RA+ cells. Sequencing input: naive CD8+ T cells from PBMCs. The source is a man aged 18 to 30 in good health. Some clones in this sample may be carry-over from other donors' samples.

V is TRBV28 and J is TRBJ2-7; D may be TRBD1 or TRBD2 (5 bases each). Germline CDR1 reads MDHEN; CDR2 reads SYDVKM. The germline V and J ends were trimmed by 6 bases and 5 bases, with 17 bases remaining between them. The CDR3 is 14 amino acids. As DNA, the CDR3 is TGTGCCAGCAGCCTTAATCGAGGGGTAGACGAGCAGTACTTC. Translation gives CASSLNRGVDEQYF.

This clone was detected only once. This chain uses TRBV13 with TRBJ1-1; D unresolved. The CDR3 is made up of 15 amino acids. Trimming left V 1 base short and J 2 bases short, with 11 bases between. Per germline, CDR1 PRHDT and CDR2 FYEKMQ (reference sequence). DNA of the CDR3: TGTGCCAGCAGCTTAGACCCGGGCGGTAACACTGAAGCTTTCTTT. This encodes CASSLDPGGNTEAFF.

The rearrangement joins TRBV9 to TRBJ2-7; D is ambiguous. The CDR3 extends over 14 amino acids. V lost 4 bases to trimming and J lost 9 bases, with 20 bases between them. Germline V lookup: CDR1 SGDLS, CDR2 YYNGEE. The CDR3 protein is CASSPEIEPIGQYF. Written as DNA, the CDR3 is TGTGCCAGCAGCCCAGAGATCGAGCCAATAGGGCAGTACTTC.

The chain links TRBV9 to TRBJ2-7; the match to TRBD2 covers 12 bases. CDR3 size: 16 residues. J gave up 7 bases and V 0 bases, and 8 bases lay outside the gene matches. CDR1 and CDR2 (germline): SGDLS, YYNGEE. The CDR3 region is CASSVARLAGVREQYF. Written as DNA, the CDR3 is TGTGCCAGCAGCGTAGCCCGACTAGCGGGAGTCAGAGAGCAGTACTTC.

The CDR3 spells CASSQRDLAGEQFF. The CDR3 coding sequence is TGTGCCAGCAGCCAACGGGACCTGGCGGGTGAGCAGTTCTTC. V is TRBV4-2 and J is TRBJ2-1; the D call may be TRBD1 or TRBD2 (5 bases each). V lost 2 bases and J 9 bases, leaving 14 bases between the germline ends. This CDR3 contains 14 residues. CDR1 and CDR2 (germline): LGHNA, YNFKEQ.

A word on this clone: Other nucleotide sequences from this sample produce the same CDR3. This chain uses TRBV28 with TRBJ2-1; D is ambiguous. The CDR3 totals 11 residues. CDR1 is MDHEN and CDR2 is SYDVKM in the germline V gene. V lost 1 base to trimming and J lost 8 bases, with 3 bases between them. The CDR3 region has the DNA TGTGCCAGCAGTTTATTGGATGAGCAGTTCTTC. Protein sequence: CASSLLDEQFF.

The rearrangement links TRBV19 to TRBJ2-3; TRBD2 might be the D (6 bases). CDR3 length: 15 residues. Trimming took 2 bases from V and 4 from J, leaving 13 bases between them. From germline, CDR1 is LNHDA and CDR2 SQIVND (reference sequence). The CDR3 sequence is CASSIFLRGADTQYF. DNA of the CDR3: TGTGCCAGTAGTATATTCCTTCGCGGGGCAGATACGCAGTATTTT.

The chain employs TRBV29-1 and TRBJ2-1; D may correspond to TRBD1 or TRBD2 (6 bases each). CDR1 and CDR2 (germline): SQVTM, ANQGSEA. The CDR3 covers 12 residues. V lost 5 bases and J 9 bases, leaving 14 bases between the germline ends. Here the CDR3 reads CSVFGGRGEQFF. CDR3 coding DNA: TGCAGCGTTTTCGGGGGCCGTGGTGAGCAGTTCTTC.

The J gene is TRBJ1-5, the V gene TRBV28; D not resolved. Germline CDR1 MDHEN, CDR2 SYDVKM. Trimming pared 5 bases from V and 8 bases from J, leaving 13 bases between. This CDR3 has 13 residues. The CDR3 reads CASSLTIFEPQHF. The CDR3 region has the DNA TGTGCCAGCAGTCTTACGATTTTCGAGCCCCAGCATTTT.

The chain links TRBV6-5 to TRBJ2-7; no reliable D call. The CDR3 extends over 11 amino acids. Germline CDR1 is MNHEY and CDR2 is SVGAGI. V was cut by 5 bases and J by 3 bases, with 5 bases left in between. CDR3 loop: CASSHNYEQYF. The CDR3 DNA sequence: TGTGCCAGCAGTCATAACTACGAGCAGTACTTC.

V gene TRBV7-3 combines with J gene TRBJ2-1; 7 bases match TRBD2. The CDR3 contains 15 residues. Germline CDR1 and CDR2: SGHTA and FQGTGA. Germline trimming cut 2 bases from V and 4 bases from J; bases unmatched to any gene: 5. The CDR3 loop is CASSLDGGSYNEQFF. Here the CDR3 DNA reads TGTGCCAGCAGCTTAGATGGCGGGAGTTACAATGAGCAGTTCTTC.

The sample holds a few counts of this clone. The CDR3 sequence: CASSVTAVGTEAFF. CDR3 sequence (DNA): TGTGCCAGCAGCGTCACAGCGGTCGGCACTGAAGCTTTCTTT. J is TRBJ1-1 and V is TRBV28; the D is unclear. This CDR3 region has 14 residues. Per the germline V gene, CDR1 is MDHEN and CDR2 is SYDVKM. Trimming shortened V by 6 bases and J by 4 bases, and 15 bases separated the two germline ends.

The V gene is TRBV6-1, the J gene TRBJ1-1, with a weak D call TRBD1 (6 bases). This CDR3 has 15 residues. The V gene's germline CDR1 is MNHNS and CDR2 SASEGT. V was clipped by 7 bases and J by 5 bases, with 20 bases between them. As DNA, the CDR3 is TGTGCCAGCAATTTGTGGGGGGGCGACGGGACTGAAGCTTTCTTT. It translates to CASNLWGGDGTEAFF.

The rearrangement joins TRBV5-1 to TRBJ2-3, with 8 bases that match TRBD2. The CDR3 length is 19 residues. The germline V gene encodes CDR1 SGHRS and CDR2 YFSETQ. V was clipped by 1 base and J by 2 bases; unmatched bases: 15. The CDR3 sequence is CASSLNRAGSAGVTDTQYF. The CDR3 nucleotides read TGCGCCAGCAGCTTGAATAGGGCGGGGTCAGCGGGGGTCACAGATACGCAGTATTTT.

The V call is TRBV27, the J call TRBJ2-1; 8 positions agree with TRBD2. The V segment lost 6 bases and the J segment 2 bases; nucleotides outside the gene matches: 6. Germline CDR1 and CDR2: MNHEY and SMNVEV (reference sequence). This CDR3 contains 15 residues. The CDR3 sequence: CASSPRGAPYNEQFF. The DNA for the CDR3 is TGTGCCAGCAGCCCGCGGGGGGCCCCCTACAATGAGCAGTTCTTC.